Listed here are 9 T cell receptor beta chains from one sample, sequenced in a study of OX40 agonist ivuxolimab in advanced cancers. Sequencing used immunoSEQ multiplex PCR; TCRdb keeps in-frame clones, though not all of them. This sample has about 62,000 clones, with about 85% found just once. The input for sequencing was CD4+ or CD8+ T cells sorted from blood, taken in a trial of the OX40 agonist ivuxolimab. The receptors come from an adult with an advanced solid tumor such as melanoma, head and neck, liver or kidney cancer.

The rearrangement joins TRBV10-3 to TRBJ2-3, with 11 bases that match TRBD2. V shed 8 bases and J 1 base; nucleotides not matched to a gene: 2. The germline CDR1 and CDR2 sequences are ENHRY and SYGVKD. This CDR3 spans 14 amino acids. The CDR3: CAIGTSGGTDTQYF. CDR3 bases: TGTGCCATCGGGACTAGCGGTGGCACAGATACGCAGTATTTT.

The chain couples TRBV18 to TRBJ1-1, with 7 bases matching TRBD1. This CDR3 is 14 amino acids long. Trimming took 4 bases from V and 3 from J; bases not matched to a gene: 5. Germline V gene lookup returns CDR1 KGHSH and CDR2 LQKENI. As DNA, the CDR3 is TGTGCCAGCTCACTGGACAGGTCGTACACTGAAGCTTTCTTT. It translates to CASSLDRSYTEAFF.

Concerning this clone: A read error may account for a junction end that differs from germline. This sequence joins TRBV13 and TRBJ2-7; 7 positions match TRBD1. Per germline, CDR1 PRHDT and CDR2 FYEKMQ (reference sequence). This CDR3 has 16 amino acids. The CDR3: CAGRRNNRGRFYEQYF. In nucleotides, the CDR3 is TGTGCCGGCAGACGTAATAACAGGGGCCGCTTCTACGAGCAGTACTTC.

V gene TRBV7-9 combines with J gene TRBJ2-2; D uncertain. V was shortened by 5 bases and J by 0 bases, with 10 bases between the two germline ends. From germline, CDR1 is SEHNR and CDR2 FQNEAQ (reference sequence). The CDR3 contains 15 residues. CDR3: CASSPTGTNTGELFF. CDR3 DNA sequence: TGTGCCAGCAGCCCAACCGGTACGAACACCGGGGAGCTGTTTTTT. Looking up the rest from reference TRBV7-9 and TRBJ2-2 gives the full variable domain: DTGVSQNPRHKITKRGQNVTFRCDPISEHNRLYWYRQTLGQGPEFLTYFQNEAQLEKSRLLSDRFSAERPKGSFSTLEIQRTEQGDSAMYLCASSPTGTNTGELFFGEGSRLTVL.

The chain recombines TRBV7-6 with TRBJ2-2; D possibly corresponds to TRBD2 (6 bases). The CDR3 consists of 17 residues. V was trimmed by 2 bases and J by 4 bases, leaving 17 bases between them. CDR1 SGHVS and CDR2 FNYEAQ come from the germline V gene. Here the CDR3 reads CASSLMPPAGGTGELFF. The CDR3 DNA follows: TGTGCCAGCAGCTTAATGCCGCCAGCGGGCGGCACCGGGGAGCTGTTTTTT.

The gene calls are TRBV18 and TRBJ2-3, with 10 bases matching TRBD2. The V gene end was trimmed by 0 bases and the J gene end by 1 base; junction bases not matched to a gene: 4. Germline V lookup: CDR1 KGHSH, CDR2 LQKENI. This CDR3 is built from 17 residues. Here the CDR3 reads CASSPPNLAGGTDTQYF. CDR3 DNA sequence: TGTGCCAGCTCACCACCTAATCTAGCGGGGGGCACAGATACGCAGTATTTT.

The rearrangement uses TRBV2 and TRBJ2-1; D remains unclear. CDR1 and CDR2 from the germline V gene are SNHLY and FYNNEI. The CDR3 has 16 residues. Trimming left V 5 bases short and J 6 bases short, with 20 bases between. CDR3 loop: CASSPRPPGSINEQFF. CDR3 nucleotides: TGTGCCAGCAGTCCCCGTCCCCCCGGGTCCATCAATGAGCAGTTCTTC.

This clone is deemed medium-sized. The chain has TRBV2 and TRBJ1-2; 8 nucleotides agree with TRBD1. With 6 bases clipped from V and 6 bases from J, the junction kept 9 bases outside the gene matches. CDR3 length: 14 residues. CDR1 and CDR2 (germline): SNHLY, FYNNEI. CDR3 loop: CASRHYDRGNGYTF. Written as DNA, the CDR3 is TGTGCCAGCAGACACTACGACAGGGGTAATGGCTACACCTTC.

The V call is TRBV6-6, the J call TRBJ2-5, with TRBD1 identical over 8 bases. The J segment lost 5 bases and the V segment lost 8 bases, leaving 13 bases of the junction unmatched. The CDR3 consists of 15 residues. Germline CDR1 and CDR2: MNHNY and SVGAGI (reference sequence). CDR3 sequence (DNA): TGTGCCAGCCGACCCAACCAGGGGGCAGGGGAGACCCAGTACTTC. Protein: CASRPNQGAGETQYF.